Here is one TCR beta chain with its context. The antigen is unknown. The data stem from a study of CXCR3-negative and CXCR3-positive naive CD8 T cells. General observations from the study: No difference in surface CD5 was seen between naive subsets, and TCR strength was inferred from TRB CDR3 properties. In naive cells, CXCR3-negative and CXCR3-positive subsets had similar TRBV-TRBJ usage; memory cells differed. Hydrophobicity was higher for TRB CDR3s found in CXCR3-positive naive cells than in CXCR3-negative naive cells. In cryopreserved cells, CXCR3 expression partially decreased, and fresh PBMCs were used in most assays.

UMI-labeled TRB cDNA libraries were prepared by 5' RACE. Reanalyzing the 5' RACE reads, TCRdb keeps one entry per CDR3 protein, without DNA. The sample totals roughly 100,000 distinct CDR3 sequences; its top ten clones hold 0.3% to 0.45%. The sample was naive CXCR3+ CD8+ T cells from blood. Subset here: CD45RO-CCR7+CD27+CD95- naive CD8+ T cells expressing CXCR3 (TNR3+). This clonotype was sampled from a human donor in good health. Some clones in this sample may be carry-over from other donors' samples.

The CDR3 loop reads CASSSAGTEIYGYTF. V and J are TRBV7-9 and TRBJ1-2; the D call of TRBD1 rests on TCRdb alone, since no DNA is present to check it. Germline V gene lookup returns CDR1 SEHNR and CDR2 FQNEAQ (reference sequence). The CDR3 consists of 15 residues.